The subject of this entry is one T cell receptor (beta chain). The sample belongs to a study of T cells in Graves' hyperthyroidism and ophthalmopathy. TCR beta CDR3 regions were amplified from RNA. HTBI primers were the set used in a first-round RT-PCR of the TCR CDR3. TCRdb re-called the multiplex PCR reads with MiXCR, one entry per CDR3 protein. This sample yields roughly 580,000 distinct CDR3 sequences, of which just over 45% are seen a single time; about 8.2% belongs to the top ten. This clonotype was sampled from a woman aged 18-29 years with Graves' hyperthyroidism. Sequencing was done on a sample of peripheral blood or thyroid tissue (not recorded which).

CDR3 region: CSAGDSGYTF. In DNA, the CDR3 is TGCAGCGCCGGGGACAGTGGCTACACCTTC. This chain uses TRBV29-1 with TRBJ1-2; 7 bases fit TRBD1. This CDR3 is 10 amino acids long. Per germline, CDR1 SQVTM and CDR2 ANQGSEA. The V gene end was trimmed by 7 bases and the J gene end by 7 bases; junction bases not matched to a gene: 3.